The 23 T cell receptor beta chains presented below share a single source sample, sequenced in a study of response to subunit inactivated influenza vaccine. TCRdb independently ran MiXCR on the RT-PCR reads; one entry per CDR3 protein. The data show 650,000 to 850,000 distinct CDR3 sequences, over 11% seen once. The material sequenced was PBMCs from blood, taken less than 15 days before vaccination. All receptors come from a man between 50 and 59 years old who received an inactivated influenza vaccine.

This clonotype showed up just a few times. This rearrangement joins TRBV5-1 to TRBJ2-1; possible D gene TRBD1, 6 bases. Per germline, CDR1 SGHRS and CDR2 YFSETQ. The V gene lost 5 bases and the J gene lost 2 bases, with 11 bases spanning the gap. The CDR3 has 14 amino acids. CDR3 residues: CASRPGHTYNEQFF. The CDR3 coding sequence is TGCGCCAGCAGGCCGGGACACACCTACAATGAGCAGTTCTTC.

This chain links TRBV7-9 with TRBJ2-1, with D maybe TRBD2 (6 bases). CDR3 length: 13 amino acids. Trimming left V 5 bases short and J 9 bases short, with 14 bases between. CDR1 is SEHNR and CDR2 is FQNEAQ in the germline V gene (reference sequence). The CDR3 DNA reads as TGTGCCAGCAGCCTCTCCCAGCGGGTTGAGCAGTTCTTC. It specifies CASSLSQRVEQFF.

The CDR3 DNA follows: TGTGCCAGCAGCGTAGATGGAATGGCGGGACAGGCCAGGGAGCAGTACTTC. This sequence encodes CASSVDGMAGQAREQYF. This chain uses TRBV9 with TRBJ2-7, with 8 bases matching TRBD1. J lost 7 bases, V lost 0 bases, and 15 bases had no gene match. CDR1 and CDR2 from the germline V gene are SGDLS and YYNGEE. This CDR3 comprises 17 residues.

The chain employs TRBV12-3 or TRBV12-4 and TRBJ1-1; D remains unclear. V lost 7 bases to trimming and J lost 0 bases, with 6 bases between them. CDR3 length: 12 residues. This CDR3 reads CASKRMNTEAFF. Written as DNA, the CDR3 is TGTGCCAGCAAGCGGATGAACACTGAAGCTTTCTTT.

The J gene is TRBJ2-5, the V gene TRBV20-1; D is tentatively TRBD1 or TRBD2 (6 bases each). Trimming took 2 bases from V and 4 from J, leaving 20 bases between them. This CDR3 comprises 16 residues. The germline V gene has CDR1 DFQATT and CDR2 SNEGSKA (reference sequence). The CDR3 is CSARLVGGGRGETQYF. The CDR3 nucleotides are TGCAGTGCTAGACTAGTCGGAGGGGGGCGCGGAGAGACCCAGTACTTC.

This clonotype was recorded a few times. The DNA of the CDR3 is TGCGCCAGCAGCTTGCCTAGTTTGGCGCGGCAGTACTTC. Residues: CASSLPSLARQYF. The J gene is TRBJ2-7, the V gene TRBV5-1, with D unresolved. Trimming left V 1 base short and J 9 bases short, with 14 bases between. This CDR3 region has 13 residues. Germline V gives CDR1 SGHRS, CDR2 YFSETQ.

This clonotype has ten or more counts. The V call is TRBV10-2, the J call TRBJ2-7, with a weak D call TRBD1 (5 bases). Germline-derived CDR1 and CDR2 are WSHSY and SAAADI. The CDR3 loop spans 12 amino acids. Trimming removed 2 bases from V and 6 bases from J, with 8 bases in between. The CDR3 loop reads CASSEQGAEQYF. CDR3 DNA: TGCGCCAGCAGTGAGCAAGGGGCCGAGCAGTACTTC.

This clonotype came up a few times. This chain links TRBV29-1 with TRBJ1-4, with D maybe TRBD1 (5 bases). There are 13 residues in the CDR3. Germline CDR1 reads SQVTM; CDR2 reads ANQGSEA. Trimming shortened V by 4 bases and J by 10 bases, and 16 bases separated the two germline ends. The CDR3 DNA follows: TGCAGCGTTGTGGATTCAGGGTACGGAAAACTGTTTTTT. Encoded protein: CSVVDSGYGKLFF.

The V gene is TRBV29-1, the J gene TRBJ2-2; D is perhaps TRBD1 (5 bases). This CDR3 is 13 amino acids long. Germline assignment: CDR1 SQVTM and CDR2 ANQGSEA. V gave up 6 bases and J gave up 1 base, with 9 bases separating them. The CDR3 coding sequence is TGCAGCGTGCGACAGCAGAACACCGGGGAGCTGTTTTTT. As protein: CSVRQQNTGELFF.

This clonotype came up a few times. V and J are TRBV14 and TRBJ2-5; 10 bases align to TRBD1. The germline CDR1 and CDR2 sequences are SGHDN and FVKESK. There are 14 residues in the CDR3. V was pared by 1 base and J by 7 bases, with 3 bases of the junction left unmatched. Written as DNA, the CDR3 is TGTGCCAGCAGCCAAGGACAGGGGGCGATGACCCAGTACTTC. Protein: CASSQGQGAMTQYF.

This clonotype was recorded at least ten times. This chain joins TRBV3-1 and TRBJ1-1; D ambiguous. CDR3 length: 12 amino acids. CDR1 LGHDT and CDR2 YNNKEL come from the germline V gene (reference sequence). V lost 1 base and J 8 bases, leaving 8 bases between the germline ends. The chain's CDR3 is CASSQARAEAFF. The CDR3 nucleotides read TGTGCCAGCAGCCAAGCGAGGGCCGAAGCTTTCTTT.

The rearrangement links TRBV4-2 to TRBJ1-6; no firm D call. The germline V gene has CDR1 LGHNA and CDR2 YNFKEQ. V dropped 1 base and J dropped 9 bases, with 7 bases sitting between them. CDR3 size: 13 residues. The CDR3 spells CASSQASVSPLHF. CDR3 DNA: TGTGCCAGCAGCCAAGCCAGTGTTTCACCCCTCCACTTT.

The gene calls are TRBV19 and TRBJ1-1, with D possibly matching TRBD1 (5 bases). Germline V CDR1 and CDR2: LNHDA, SQIVND (reference sequence). Trimming took 3 bases from V and 5 from J, leaving 13 bases between them. This CDR3 is 14 amino acids long. This chain's CDR3 is CASSMAQGYTEAFF. As DNA, the CDR3 is TGTGCCAGTAGTATGGCGCAGGGATATACTGAAGCTTTCTTT.

Comment on this clonotype: A read error may produce the germline difference seen at one junction end. In DNA, the CDR3 is TGTGCCAGCAGTTTAAGGGAATTGCACTTC. Encoded protein: CASSLRELHF. The rearrangement uses TRBV12-3 or TRBV12-4 and TRBJ2-7; D is uncertain. The CDR3 consists of 10 residues.

J is TRBJ1-1 and V is TRBV28, with a possible D match to TRBD1 (6 bases). V shed 3 bases and J shed 3 bases, with 17 bases lying between them. The CDR3 contains 16 residues. The germline V gene encodes CDR1 MDHEN and CDR2 SYDVKM. CDR3 loop: CASSFYVRGEDTEAFF. For the CDR3, the DNA is TGTGCCAGCAGTTTTTATGTCAGGGGAGAGGACACTGAAGCTTTCTTT.

A few counts support this clonotype. This rearrangement joins TRBV12-3 or TRBV12-4 to TRBJ2-1, with D possibly being TRBD2 (5 bases). The germline V and J ends were trimmed by 5 bases and 0 bases, with 11 bases remaining between them. There are 15 residues in the CDR3. CDR3 residues: CASSLGSVSYNEQFF. The CDR3 coding sequence is TGTGCCAGCAGTCTTGGGAGCGTCTCCTACAATGAGCAGTTCTTC.

The chain combines TRBV4-1 with TRBJ1-2; TRBD1 aligns across 11 bases. Trimming took 0 bases from V and 0 from J; bases not matched to a gene: 9. CDR3 length: 19 amino acids. The V gene's germline CDR1 is MGHRA and CDR2 YSYEKL. The CDR3 loop is CASSQERGTGGATNYGYTF. The CDR3 DNA reads TGCGCCAGCAGCCAAGAGCGGGGGACAGGGGGTGCAACTAACTATGGCTACACCTTC.

The chain carries TRBV12-3 or TRBV12-4 and TRBJ2-3; 9 nucleotides line up with TRBD2. Trimming at V came to 6 bases and at J to 1 base, leaving 2 bases not matched to a gene. This CDR3 has 14 amino acids. In DNA, the CDR3 is TGTGCCAGCAGATCTAGCGGGGGCACAGATACGCAGTATTTT. Amino acid sequence: CASRSSGGTDTQYF.

This clonotype was seen a handful of times. This chain connects TRBV18 to TRBJ1-6, with 8 nucleotides matching TRBD1. Germline V gene lookup returns CDR1 KGHSH and CDR2 LQKENI. The CDR3 loop spans 16 amino acids. The V gene end was trimmed by 1 base and the J gene end by 5 bases; junction bases not matched to a gene: 4. Written as DNA, the CDR3 is TGTGCCAGCTCACCACGTTCGACAGGGGATAATTCACCCCTCCACTTT. This encodes CASSPRSTGDNSPLHF.

This clonotype was counted a few times. J is TRBJ1-6 and V is TRBV5-1; no reliable D call. V lost 0 bases and J lost 8, with 15 bases in between. Germline V gives CDR1 SGHRS, CDR2 YFSETQ. The CDR3 runs to 16 residues. CDR3 DNA: TGCGCCAGCAGCTTGGTGGCGCCGGACGGATATTCACCCCTCCACTTT. Its protein product is CASSLVAPDGYSPLHF. Variable domain in full (rest from reference TRBV5-1 and TRBJ1-6): KAGVTQTPRYLIKTRGQQVTLSCSPISGHRSVSWYQQTPGQGLQFLFEYFSETQRNKGNFPGRFSGRQFSNSRSEMNVSTLELGDSALYLCASSLVAPDGYSPLHFGNGTRLTVT.

On this clonotype itself: A much larger clone lies a single base off, so this may be a read error. The gene calls are TRBV5-1 and TRBJ2-5; 10 bases agree with TRBD2. Germline V gene sequence: CDR1 SGHRS, CDR2 YFSETQ. The CDR3 consists of 16 residues. The junction had 4 bases not matched to a gene; V was cut back by 1 base and J by 1 base. In DNA form, the CDR3 reads TGCGCCAGCAGCTTGCTCTCTAGCGGGGGCCAAGAGACCCAGTACTTC. Protein sequence: CASSLLSSGGQETQYF.

The rearrangement uses TRBV30 and TRBJ2-3; weak D call: TRBD1 (6 bases). The CDR3 has 12 amino acids. Trimming took off 8 bases at V and 2 bases at J, with 11 bases between the two ends. Germline loops: CDR1 GTSNPN, CDR2 SVGIG (reference sequence). The CDR3 sequence: CARRGITDTQYF. As DNA, the CDR3 is TGTGCCCGCAGGGGTATCACAGATACGCAGTATTTT.

This clonotype has more than one count but fewer than ten. The rearrangement links TRBV20-1 to TRBJ2-6; TRBD1 aligns across 10 bases. V shed 6 bases, J shed 4 bases, and the junction held 9 bases outside the gene matches. The CDR3 runs 16 residues. Per the germline V gene, CDR1 is DFQATT and CDR2 is SNEGSKA (reference sequence). This chain's CDR3 is CSASGTGVFGANVLTF. The DNA for the CDR3 is TGCAGTGCCTCCGGGACAGGGGTCTTCGGGGCCAACGTCCTGACTTTC.